This T cell receptor beta chain comes out of a study of CD8 T cells in ankylosing spondylitis. This clonotype has more than one count but fewer than ten. Its antigen remains unidentified. Notes on the study in general: Matched ankylosing spondylitis synovial fluid reportedly contained a significantly enriched population of disease-linked clones. In ankylosing spondylitis blood, a motif of 7 to 9 highly homologous TCR beta variants appeared characteristic.

The TCR beta libraries were generated through quantitative 5'-RACE incorporating molecular barcodes. TCRdb called the 5' RACE reads again in MiXCR, with one record for every CDR3 protein. The sample contains some 700,000 distinct CDR3 sequences, under 20% of which appear only once. The source is a male donor with ankylosing spondylitis. Sequencing was done on a sample of blood, either unsorted or a sorted T cell fraction (not recorded which).

CDR3 sequence (DNA): TGCAGTGCTAGGCGGGCGGCGCCCAACACTGAAGCTTTCTTT. Translated: CSARRAAPNTEAFF. The V call is TRBV20-1, the J call TRBJ1-1; no firm D call. The V end lost 3 bases, the J end lost 2 bases, and 13 bases lay between the germline ends. Germline CDR1 is DFQATT and CDR2 is SNEGSKA (reference sequence). CDR3 size: 14 residues.